One sample yielded the 18 T cell receptor beta chains listed below, sequenced in a study of blood T cell repertoires in COVID-19. Measured with immunoSEQ multiplex PCR; TCRdb has only the in-frame clones, and not every one. The sample lists 97,000 or so clones; approximately 84% were seen once. Sequencing input: peripheral blood. All receptors come from a man between 65 and 85 years old with acute or convalescent COVID-19.

The chain carries TRBV9 and TRBJ1-5; D unclear. This CDR3 comprises 12 residues. Germline CDR1 and CDR2: SGDLS and YYNGEE. Trimming left V 2 bases short and J 5 bases short, with 5 bases between. The CDR3 nucleotides read TGTGCCAGCAGCGTCGGGGATCAGCCCCAGCATTTT. Encoded protein: CASSVGDQPQHF.

The V gene is TRBV30, the J gene TRBJ1-1, with a tentative D call TRBD1 (5 bases). This CDR3 has 15 residues. Germline V gene data show CDR1 as GTSNPN and CDR2 as SVGIG (reference sequence). V was shortened by 3 bases and J by 4 bases, with 18 bases between the two germline ends. The CDR3 DNA is TGTGCCTGGAGACAGCCAGGGTCTGTAGGCACTGAAGCTTTCTTT. As protein: CAWRQPGSVGTEAFF.

The chain joins TRBV19 to TRBJ1-5; 8 positions agree with TRBD1. CDR3 length: 15 amino acids. With V trimmed by 11 bases and J by 5 bases, 14 bases remained unmatched. CDR1 is LNHDA and CDR2 is SQIVND in the germline V gene (reference sequence). The CDR3 DNA reads TGTGCCGCCTCCTCGACAGGGGCGAAATATCAGCCCCAGCATTTT. The encoded protein is CAASSTGAKYQPQHF.

J is TRBJ1-1 and V is TRBV6-5, with a possible D match to TRBD1 (5 bases). Germline CDR1 MNHEY, CDR2 SVGAGI. Trimming left V 7 bases short and J 0 bases short, with 9 bases between. This CDR3 region has 13 residues. The chain's CDR3 is CASKGDMNTEAFF. The DNA of the CDR3 is TGTGCCAGCAAAGGGGATATGAACACTGAAGCTTTCTTT.

Here the CDR3 DNA reads TGTGCCAGCAGCTTAGTTACCTACGAGCAGTACTTC. This translates into CASSLVTYEQYF. The genes are TRBV7-2 and TRBJ2-7, with D unresolved. Germline CDR1 SGHTA, CDR2 FQGNSA. The V gene lost 1 base and the J gene lost 2 bases, with 3 bases spanning the gap. The CDR3 runs 12 residues.

The chain couples TRBV6-5 to TRBJ2-1, with a tentative D call TRBD1 (6 bases). The V gene lost 2 bases and the J gene lost 9 bases, with 17 bases spanning the gap. This CDR3 has 15 amino acids. CDR1 and CDR2 from the germline V gene are MNHEY and SVGAGI. The DNA of the CDR3 is TGTGCCAGCAGTTACGGGGGCGTTCGGGGCGGTGAGCAGTTCTTC. This encodes CASSYGGVRGGEQFF.

This clone was observed once. This chain links TRBV5-4 with TRBJ1-1, with D possibly matching TRBD1 (6 bases). The germline V gene has CDR1 SGHNT and CDR2 YYREEE (reference sequence). The CDR3 covers 13 residues. The germline V and J ends were trimmed by 0 bases and 4 bases, with 7 bases remaining between them. Here the CDR3 DNA reads TGTGCCAGCAGCTTGGACAGGGTCACTGAAGCTTTCTTT. Amino acid sequence: CASSLDRVTEAFF.

The sample holds a few counts of this clone. The chain has TRBV5-5 and TRBJ1-1; D uncertain. The CDR3 is 14 residues long. CDR1 and CDR2 from the germline V gene are SGHKS and YYEKEE (reference sequence). V gave up 3 bases and J gave up 3 bases, with 12 bases separating them. The CDR3 DNA is TGTGCCAGCAGCTCTTTACCCGGGTACACTGAAGCTTTCTTT. This gives the protein CASSSLPGYTEAFF.

J is TRBJ2-1 and V is TRBV18; 11 nucleotides align to TRBD2. Germline V CDR1 and CDR2: KGHSH, LQKENI. The CDR3 extends over 13 amino acids. The V and J ends lost 4 bases and 10 bases, in that order; junction bases with no gene match: 3. Here the CDR3 reads CASSQGLAEEQFF. CDR3 DNA sequence: TGTGCCAGCTCACAGGGACTAGCGGAGGAGCAGTTCTTC.

This clone was counted a single time. The V call is TRBV9, the J call TRBJ1-2; possible D gene TRBD1, 5 bases. The CDR3 covers 12 residues. V lost 2 bases to trimming and J lost 7 bases, with 9 bases between them. Germline V lookup: CDR1 SGDLS, CDR2 YYNGEE. In nucleotides, the CDR3 is TGTGCCAGCAGCGTCCAGGGTGGTGGCTACACCTTC. Protein sequence: CASSVQGGGYTF.

In this sample, this clone turned up once. V and J are TRBV7-8 and TRBJ2-5, with TRBD1 identical over 9 bases. V lost 4 bases, J lost 5 bases, and 8 bases stayed unmatched. This CDR3 has 15 residues. The germline V gene encodes CDR1 SGHVS and CDR2 FQNEAQ. The CDR3 loop reads CASSSGQGLSETQYF. In DNA form, the CDR3 reads TGTGCCAGCAGCTCAGGACAGGGGTTGAGCGAGACCCAGTACTTC.

The V and J genes are TRBV2 and TRBJ1-4, with TRBD1 matching 9 bases. V was pared by 8 bases and J by 11 bases, with 9 bases of the junction left unmatched. The CDR3 totals 13 residues. Per germline, CDR1 SNHLY and CDR2 FYNNEI. The CDR3 nucleotides are TGTGCCAGCGTGGGACAGGGTTTAGAGAAACTGTTTTTT. It yields the protein CASVGQGLEKLFF. The entire variable domain, with the rest obtained from reference TRBV2 and TRBJ1-4, is as follows: EPEVTQTPSHQVTQMGQEVILRCVPISNHLYFYWYRQILGQKVEFLVSFYNNEISEKSEIFDDQFSVERPDGSNFTLKIRSTKLEDSAMYFCASVGQGLEKLFFGSGTQLSVL.

The genes are TRBV7-2 and TRBJ2-5; 8 bases agree with TRBD2. CDR1 and CDR2 (germline): SGHTA, FQGNSA. Trimming cost V 3 bases and J 1 base; bases outside gene matches: 4. This CDR3 has 15 residues. The CDR3 protein is CASSFQLAVQETQYF. CDR3 nucleotide sequence: TGTGCCAGCAGCTTCCAACTAGCGGTCCAAGAGACCCAGTACTTC.

This chain connects TRBV24-1 to TRBJ2-1, with 10 bases that match TRBD2. The V gene end was trimmed by 5 bases and the J gene end by 7 bases; junction bases not matched to a gene: 16. This CDR3 region has 18 residues. Germline V gene data show CDR1 as KGHDR and CDR2 as SFDVKD. CDR3: CATSALVSGRSLYNEQFF. For the CDR3, the DNA is TGTGCCACCAGTGCCCTGGTTAGCGGGAGGAGTTTATATAATGAGCAGTTCTTC.

V usage is TRBV6-5 and J usage is TRBJ1-4; D possibly corresponds to TRBD1 (5 bases). CDR3 length: 15 residues. Trimming took off 2 bases at V and 5 bases at J, with 12 bases between the two ends. Germline loops: CDR1 MNHEY, CDR2 SVGAGI. The CDR3 spells CASSYGASRNEKLFF. CDR3 nucleotides: TGTGCCAGCAGTTACGGGGCCTCTCGGAATGAAAAACTGTTTTTT.

The chain couples TRBV21-1 to TRBJ1-2; TRBD1, the D gene given by the table, was not confirmed from the DNA. TRBV21-1 is marked as a pseudogene. This CDR3 spans 13 amino acids. CDR3: CASTMTENYGYTF. DNA of the CDR3: TGTGCCAGCACCATGACAGAGAACTATGGCTACACCTTC.

The gene calls are TRBV4-3 and TRBJ1-5; no definite D call. This CDR3 contains 14 residues. Germline loops: CDR1 LGHNA, CDR2 YSLEER. Trimming shortened V by 0 bases and J by 4 bases, and 7 bases separated the two germline ends. The CDR3 DNA reads TGCGCCAGCAGCCAAGATGTACAGAATCAGCCCCAGCATTTT. This sequence encodes CASSQDVQNQPQHF.

CDR3 sequence: CASSYSIGYGLGQPQHF. CDR3 nucleotides: TGTGCCAGCAGTTACTCGATCGGATACGGGTTAGGTCAGCCCCAGCATTTT. The V call is TRBV6-2 or TRBV6-3, the J call TRBJ1-5; D is undetermined. The V and J ends lost 0 bases and 6 bases respectively, with 18 bases between them. The CDR3 loop spans 17 amino acids. CDR1 MNHEY and CDR2 SVGEGT come from the germline V gene.